Each of the 2 T cell receptor beta chains below was sequenced from the same sample in a study of T cell changes during pregnancy in multiple sclerosis. Profiled with immunoSEQ multiplex PCR; TCRdb holds only in-frame clones, not every one. The sample lists about 40,000 clones, around 90% seen once, with less than 0.45% in the top ten. Sequenced here: CD4+ T cells from peripheral blood mononuclear cells, sampled in the third trimester of pregnancy. Receptor source: a female donor with multiple sclerosis, enrolled in a pregnancy study.

CDR3 protein: CASSQDLRDYEQYF. CDR3 bases: TGTGCCAGCAGCCAAGATTTACGGGACTACGAGCAGTACTTC. V usage is TRBV4-2 and J usage is TRBJ2-7; maybe TRBD2 (5 bases). V lost 0 bases and J lost 3, with 9 bases in between. Per the germline V gene, CDR1 is LGHNA and CDR2 is YNFKEQ. This CDR3 contains 14 residues.

The V gene is TRBV6-1, the J gene TRBJ2-2; 10 bases fit TRBD2. There are 18 residues in the CDR3. Looked up from germline, CDR1 is MNHNS and CDR2 is SASEGT. Trimming cost V 4 bases and J 4 bases; bases outside gene matches: 12. The CDR3 protein is CASSARGRAGGPTGELFF. DNA for the CDR3: TGTGCCAGCAGTGCCCGGGGGCGAGCGGGAGGGCCCACCGGGGAGCTGTTTTTT.